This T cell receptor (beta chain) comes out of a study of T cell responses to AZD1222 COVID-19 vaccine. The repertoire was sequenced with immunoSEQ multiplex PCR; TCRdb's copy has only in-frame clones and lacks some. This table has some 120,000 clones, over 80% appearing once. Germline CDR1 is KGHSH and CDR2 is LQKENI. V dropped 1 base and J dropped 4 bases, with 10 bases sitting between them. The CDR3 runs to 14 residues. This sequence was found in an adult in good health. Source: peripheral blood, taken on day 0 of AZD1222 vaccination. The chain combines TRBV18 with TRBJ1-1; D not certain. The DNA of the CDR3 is TGTGCCAGCTCACCACAGGGAGGCGGCACTGAAGCTTTCTTT. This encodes CASSPQGGGTEAFF.